The sequence of this T cell receptor beta chain was determined in a study of T cell responses to AZD1222 COVID-19 vaccine. Clones were read by immunoSEQ multiplex PCR, and TCRdb kept only the in-frame ones, dropping some. In the table there are approximately 150,000 clones, approximately 91% of which are singletons. The CDR3 length is 14 residues. Germline assignment: CDR1 MDHEN and CDR2 SYDVKM. J gave up 7 bases and V 5 bases, and 11 bases lay outside the gene matches. This receptor was obtained from an adult who received the AZD1222 COVID-19 vaccine. The chain combines TRBV28 with TRBJ2-7; 7 bases match TRBD1. The material was peripheral blood, obtained 28 days after the second AZD1222 dose. DNA for the CDR3: TGTGCCAGCAGTAGCCCGGGACAGTTAATAGAGCAGTACTTC. Its translation is CASSSPGQLIEQYF.